Shown below are 22 T cell receptor beta chains from a single sample sequenced in a study of shared clonotypes between healthy human individuals (dated by TCRdb to the early 2020s). Receptor libraries were prepared by the immunoSEQ multiplex PCR assay. Held by TCRdb, this immuneACCESS table contains in-frame sequences only and omits some clones. Under half of the omission traces to an unresolved V gene where checked; the cause of the rest is unknown. This sample has 450,000 to 500,000 clones in its table, and roughly four fifths of those were observed once. The ten most abundant clones make up 10% to 15% of the sample. The sample taken for sequencing was PBMCs. The origin of the receptors is a woman between 35 and 50 years old in good health. Some clones in this sample may be carry-over from other donors' samples.

Of note for this clone: Just one base apart from a much larger clone, this may be a read error. This likely comes from a read error, as the CDR3 has no conserved phenylalanine or tryptophan at its end. This chain joins TRBV30 and TRBJ1-6; D ambiguous. Germline CDR1 GTSNPN, CDR2 SVGIG (reference sequence). Trimming took off 2 bases at V and 8 bases at J, with 4 bases between the two ends. CDR3 length equals 11 residues. CDR3 sequence (DNA): TGTGCCTGGAGTAGGGATTCACCCCTCCACTCT. This sequence encodes CAWSRDSPLHS.

The chain recombines TRBV5-1 with TRBJ2-2; D not certain. Germline CDR1 SGHRS, CDR2 YFSETQ. This CDR3 is 15 amino acids long. V lost 4 bases and J 1 base, leaving 11 bases between the germline ends. Here the CDR3 reads CASSEDRKNTGELFF. The CDR3 region has the DNA TGCGCCAGCAGCGAGGATCGTAAGAACACCGGGGAGCTGTTTTTT.

J is TRBJ2-7 and V is TRBV5-1, with 10 bases that match TRBD2. The J segment lost 6 bases and the V segment lost 1 base, leaving 7 bases of the junction unmatched. The CDR3 runs 15 residues. CDR1 SGHRS and CDR2 YFSETQ come from the germline V gene. CDR3 in amino acids: CASSLTSGNGVEQYF. For the CDR3, the DNA is TGCGCCAGCAGCTTGACTAGCGGGAACGGGGTCGAGCAGTACTTC.

The V call is TRBV15, the J call TRBJ2-3; weak D call: TRBD2 (5 bases). This CDR3 spans 14 amino acids. Germline CDR1 is LNHNV and CDR2 is YYDKDF (reference sequence). Deletions cut 5 bases from V and 3 bases from J, with 12 bases between. The CDR3 region is CATSAPRGTDTQYF. CDR3 in DNA: TGTGCCACCAGCGCACCCCGGGGAACAGATACGCAGTATTTT.

With regard to this clone: A far larger clone lies a single base away; this is likely a read error. The rearrangement joins TRBV30 to TRBJ1-4; D not resolved. The CDR3 has 12 residues. In germline, CDR1 is GTSNPN, CDR2 SVGIG (reference sequence). The CDR3 sequence: CAWSDSFEELFF. The CDR3 DNA reads TGTGCCTGGAGTGATAGTTTTGAAGAACTGTTTTTT.

This chain joins TRBV12-5 and TRBJ2-2; D is ambiguous. V was trimmed by 2 bases and J by 6 bases, leaving 7 bases between them. Looked up from germline, CDR1 is LGHNT and CDR2 is FRNRAP. This CDR3 has 13 amino acids. The CDR3 loop reads CASGLSAAGELFF. The DNA of the CDR3 is TGTGCTAGTGGTTTGTCTGCGGCCGGGGAGCTGTTTTTT.

The rearrangement links TRBV7-8 to TRBJ2-7, with 7 positions matching TRBD1. The CDR3 covers 15 residues. V was pared by 5 bases and J by 3 bases, with 10 bases of the junction left unmatched. The germline CDR1 and CDR2 sequences are SGHVS and FQNEAQ. Written as DNA, the CDR3 is TGTGCCAGCAGCCCTCTAGAGGGGGCGCTCTACGAGCAGTACTTC. It codes for CASSPLEGALYEQYF.

This sequence joins TRBV7-8 and TRBJ2-3; tentative D call: TRBD1 (6 bases). Germline values: CDR1 SGHVS, CDR2 FQNEAQ. The CDR3 runs 16 residues. V lost 4 bases to trimming and J lost 9 bases, with 23 bases between them. The CDR3 region is CASSWWTSGGPRTQYF. CDR3 DNA sequence: TGTGCCAGCAGCTGGTGGACGTCTGGGGGCCCCCGCACGCAGTATTTT.

CDR3 nucleotides: TGTGCCTGTTGGACAGTCCAAGAGACCCAGTACTTC. Translation gives CACWTVQETQYF. V is TRBV30 and J is TRBJ2-5; D may be TRBD1 (6 bases). Per germline, CDR1 GTSNPN and CDR2 SVGIG (reference sequence). This CDR3 region has 12 residues. Trimming took off 6 bases at V and 1 base at J, with 9 bases between the two ends.

The table lists this clone with a count of one. This sequence joins TRBV18 and TRBJ2-1; D perhaps matches TRBD1 (7 bases). CDR1 is KGHSH and CDR2 is LQKENI in the germline V gene. This CDR3 spans 14 amino acids. V lost 2 bases to trimming and J lost 7 bases, with 12 bases between them. CDR3 coding DNA: TGTGCCAGCTCACCAGCGACAGGGACTAATGAGCAGTTCTTC. Translation: CASSPATGTNEQFF.

The rearrangement links TRBV4-2 to TRBJ2-1; 8 bases map to TRBD2. With 6 bases clipped from V and 6 bases from J, the junction kept 7 bases outside the gene matches. The germline CDR1 and CDR2 sequences are LGHNA and YNFKEQ. CDR3 size: 14 residues. CDR3 amino acids: CASRQGLGGNEQFF. CDR3 nucleotides: TGTGCCAGCAGGCAGGGACTAGGGGGCAATGAGCAGTTCTTC.

This chain connects TRBV10-3 to TRBJ1-3; D is uncertain. This CDR3 spans 14 amino acids. Between the trimmed V and J ends, which lost 4 bases and 0 bases, there was a span of 7 bases. Germline loops: CDR1 ENHRY, CDR2 SYGVKD. CDR3 sequence reads: CAISGGSSGNTIYF. The CDR3, as DNA: TGTGCCATCAGTGGCGGGAGCTCTGGAAACACCATATATTTT.

The V gene is TRBV19, the J gene TRBJ1-2; 8 bases line up with TRBD1. After removal of 6 bases from V and 3 bases from J, the junction contained 6 bases not matched to a gene. The CDR3 contains 14 residues. Germline values: CDR1 LNHDA, CDR2 SQIVND (reference sequence). CDR3 sequence reads: CASRPTGGDYGYTF. In DNA form, the CDR3 reads TGTGCCAGTAGGCCCACAGGGGGAGACTATGGCTACACCTTC.

The chain employs TRBV7-6 and TRBJ2-1, with 7 bases lining up with TRBD2. The CDR3 runs 12 residues. Trimming at V came to 5 bases and at J to 9 bases, leaving 4 bases not matched to a gene. Germline CDR1 is SGHVS and CDR2 is FNYEAQ. CDR3 in DNA: TGTGCCAGCAGCCTTCCTAGCGGTGAGCAGTTCTTC. This gives the protein CASSLPSGEQFF.

The gene calls are TRBV5-1 and TRBJ2-3; maybe TRBD2 (5 bases). The length of the CDR3 is 16 residues. Germline V gene data show CDR1 as SGHRS and CDR2 as YFSETQ. V lost 4 bases to trimming and J lost 4 bases, with 19 bases between them. The CDR3 nucleotides are TGCGCCAGCAGCCCCATCGGGCCCCGGGATGCAGATACGCAGTATTTT. Translation gives CASSPIGPRDADTQYF.

The rearrangement links TRBV27 to TRBJ1-3; 7 nucleotides align to TRBD1. CDR3 size: 15 residues. Trimming removed 8 bases from V and 0 bases from J; junction bases left unmatched: 7. Germline V gene sequence: CDR1 MNHEY, CDR2 SMNVEV (reference sequence). CDR3 DNA sequence: TGTGCCAGCGCGCGACAGGGTGTCTCTGGAAACACCATATATTTT. This translates into CASARQGVSGNTIYF.

The rearrangement uses TRBV7-3 and TRBJ2-1; 9 bases align to TRBD2. CDR3 length: 20 amino acids. The germline CDR1 and CDR2 sequences are SGHTA and FQGTGA. The V gene end was trimmed by 1 base and the J gene end by 8 bases; junction bases not matched to a gene: 21. CDR3 coding DNA: TGTGCCAGCAGCTTAAGCTCCGGTACCGAGTGGCGGGAGGGCCTGGATGAGCAGTTCTTC. This gives the protein CASSLSSGTEWREGLDEQFF.

This chain joins TRBV9 and TRBJ2-5; TRBD2 aligns across 13 bases. CDR1 SGDLS and CDR2 YYNGEE come from the germline V gene. The length of the CDR3 is 15 residues. V lost 4 bases to trimming and J lost 5 bases; unmatched junction nucleotides: 5. CDR3 sequence: CASSYRTSGSETQYF. CDR3 nucleotides: TGTGCCAGCAGCTACCGGACTAGCGGGAGTGAGACCCAGTACTTC.

A single count supports this clone. This chain uses TRBV28 with TRBJ1-1; a possible D gene is TRBD1 (5 bases). Trimming cost V 4 bases and J 5 bases, with 17 bases left between them. This CDR3 contains 15 residues. In germline, CDR1 is MDHEN, CDR2 SYDVKM. The CDR3 DNA sequence: TGTGCCAGCAGTTGGGGGAGCGGCCTGGGGACTGAAGCTTTCTTT. Translating it yields CASSWGSGLGTEAFF.

Points on this clone: Other DNA sequences of this sample code for an identical CDR3. The V gene is TRBV18, the J gene TRBJ2-6; D ambiguous. Trimming shortened V by 5 bases and J by 0 bases, and 2 bases separated the two germline ends. The CDR3 runs 13 residues. CDR1 is KGHSH, CDR2 LQKENI, per germline. The DNA of the CDR3 is TGTGCCAGCTCATCCTCTGGGGCCAACGTCCTGACTTTC. Protein sequence: CASSSSGANVLTF.

The chain joins TRBV10-3 to TRBJ2-2; D remains unclear. The V end was cut by 6 bases, the J end by 6 bases, with 17 bases between. CDR3 size: 15 residues. Germline V gene sequence: CDR1 ENHRY, CDR2 SYGVKD. The DNA for the CDR3 is TGTGCCATCAGGGGCCAACCCTTCGTGGCCGGGGAGCTGTTTTTT. Protein product: CAIRGQPFVAGELFF.

This clone occurred once. The chain uses TRBV4-2 and TRBJ2-7; D possibly corresponds to TRBD1 (5 bases). This CDR3 has 15 residues. In germline, CDR1 is LGHNA, CDR2 YNFKEQ. V was pared by 0 bases and J by 2 bases, with 11 bases between. CDR3 coding DNA: TGTGCCAGCAGCCAAGATCAGGGAATGACCTACGAGCAGTACTTC. Its translation is CASSQDQGMTYEQYF.